These T cell receptor beta chains were read from a single sample in a study of blood T cell repertoires in COVID-19. Using immunoSEQ multiplex PCR, the repertoire was profiled, and TCRdb retains in-frame clones only, with some absent. The sample yields over 65,000 clones, approximately 78% seen once. The sequenced sample was peripheral blood. The receptor set was obtained from a human donor in a cohort sampled during active COVID-19. The CDR3 runs from the conserved cysteine through the conserved F or W. Each record gives: CDR3 length, D gene, V gene, clone size, J gene, CDR3 DNA, CDR3 protein. A D gene is named only where the DNA matches it firmly. For some rows the clone size is stated as once, few or many, or as a class when expanded; others skip it.

>14|.|TRBV2|once|TRBJ2-3
TGTGCCAGCAGTACGTACAAACAGGGAGATACGCAGTATTTT
CASSTYKQGDTQYF
>15|TRBD2|TRBV7-9|.|TRBJ2-1
TGTGCCAGCAGCTTATCCCGGGGGGGGCACAATGAGCAGTTCTTC
CASSLSRGGHNEQFF
>15|.|TRBV6-6|.|TRBJ2-1
TGTGCCAGCAGCAGGTTGGCGAGCTCCTACAATGAGCAGTTCTTC
CASSRLASSYNEQFF
>10|.|TRBV23-1|.|TRBJ1-1
TGCGCCAACTCGAACACTGAAGCTTTCTTT
CANSNTEAFF
>15|TRBD2|TRBV7-6|few|TRBJ2-1
TGTGCCAGCAGCTTAGGGACTAGCTCCTACAATGAGCAGTTCTTC
CASSLGTSSYNEQFF
>17|TRBD1|TRBV7-8|.|TRBJ2-7
TGTGCCAGCAGCTCCCCTTTGGGACAGGGAAGCTCCTACGAGCAGTACTTC
CASSSPLGQGSSYEQYF
>15|.|TRBV3-1/TRBV3-2|.|TRBJ2-1
TGTGCCAGCAGCCAGGCGGGCCTCCTTGGCAATGAGCAGTTCTTC
CASSQAGLLGNEQFF
>16|TRBD2|TRBV11-3|.|TRBJ2-1
TGTGCCAGCAGCCCTCGGGCGGGAGGTTTCTACAATGAGCAGTTCTTC
CASSPRAGGFYNEQFF
>15|TRBD2|TRBV6-5|.|TRBJ2-1
TGTGCCAGCAGCCTGCTAGCGGGAGGGATGAATGAGCAGTTCTTC
CASSLLAGGMNEQFF
>17|TRBD2|TRBV7-9|once|TRBJ2-1
TGTGCCAGCAGCACGAGACTAGCGGGAGACCCCTTCGATGAGCAGTTCTTC
CASSTRLAGDPFDEQFF
>14|TRBD1|TRBV3-1/TRBV3-2|.|TRBJ1-5
TGTGCCAGCAGCCGGGACAGGGGAACTCCGCCCCAGCATTTT
CASSRDRGTPPQHF
>16|TRBD1|TRBV2|.|TRBJ2-5
TGTGCCAGCAGTGAAGTAGGGGGCGAGGACCAAGAGACCCAGTACTTC
CASSEVGGEDQETQYF
>16|.|TRBV28|.|TRBJ1-4
TGTGCCAGCAGTTGGACGACTTGGGGGGCTAATGAAAAACTGTTTTTT
CASSWTTWGANEKLFF
>15|.|TRBV19|.|TRBJ1-2
TGTGCCAGTACTGATGCGGGGATACCTAACTATGGCTACACCTTC
CASTDAGIPNYGYTF
>15|TRBD2|TRBV7-2|.|TRBJ2-5
TGTGCCAGCACCCTAGAAGCGGGAGGTCTGGAGACCCAGTACTTC
CASTLEAGGLETQYF
>14|TRBD1|TRBV19|once|TRBJ1-1
TGTGCCAGTAGTGTAGGACAGGGGGTCACTGAAGCTTTCTTT
CASSVGQGVTEAFF
>12|TRBD1|TRBV12-3/TRBV12-4|.|TRBJ1-2
TGTGCCAGCAGCGGGACAGTCTATGGCTACACCTTC
CASSGTVYGYTF
>11|.|TRBV20-1|.|TRBJ1-1
TGCAGTGCCGCTTTCGGCACTGAAGCTTTCTTT
CSAAFGTEAFF
>13|TRBD1|TRBV4-2|.|TRBJ1-2
TGTGCCAGCAGGATGCAGGGGGCGGTTGGCTACACCTTC
CASRMQGAVGYTF
>15|.|TRBV19|few|TRBJ2-1
TGTGCCAGTAGTATCATACTGAGCTCCTACAATGAGCAGTTCTTC
CASSIILSSYNEQFF
>15|TRBD2|TRBV5-6|.|TRBJ2-2
TGTGCCAGCAGCTTGCGGGGACTAGTAACCGGGGAGCTGTTTTTT
CASSLRGLVTGELFF
>13|.|TRBV19|.|TRBJ2-2
TGTGCCAGTACGGAACAGAGCACCGGGGAGCTGTTTTTT
CASTEQSTGELFF
>15|.|TRBV11-2|few|TRBJ1-3
TGTGCCAGCAGCCCAAGCGGGGGGACCTTGAGCACCATATATTTT
CASSPSGGTLSTIYF
>11|.|TRBV3-1/TRBV3-2|few|TRBJ1-1
TGTGCCAGCGAGAGCACCACTGAAGCTTTCTTT
CASESTTEAFF
>14|.|TRBV4-1|.|TRBJ2-7
TGCGCCAGCAGCTCAGGGTTTCATTTAGGCGAGCAGTACTTC
CASSSGFHLGEQYF
>14|TRBD1|TRBV9|.|TRBJ2-3
TGTGCCAGCAGCGTAGGGACAGGGGGAGCTACGCAGTATTTT
CASSVGTGGATQYF
>13|.|TRBV15|few|TRBJ1-3
TGTGCCACCAAGGAGGTTTCTGGAAACACCATATATTTT
CATKEVSGNTIYF
>14|TRBD1|TRBV6-1|.|TRBJ1-4
TGTGCCAGCAGTGAAGGACAGGGGGCTGAAAAACTGTTTTTT
CASSEGQGAEKLFF
>16|TRBD2|TRBV7-2|once|TRBJ2-3
TGTGCCAGCAGCTTAGGGACTAGCGGGAGAACAGATACGCAGTATTTT
CASSLGTSGRTDTQYF
>15|.|TRBV5-5|.|TRBJ2-7
TGTGCCAGCAGCCCACTAGCCCGACTCACCTACGAGCAGTACTTC
CASSPLARLTYEQYF
>17|TRBD2|TRBV28|.|TRBJ2-1
TGTGCCAGTCTACAAGCGGGAGCCACATTTTTGGGGGATGAGCAGTTCTTC
CASLQAGATFLGDEQFF
>15|.|TRBV5-1|.|TRBJ2-3
TGCGCCAGCAGCACAGGGACAACAAGCACAGATACGCAGTATTTT
CASSTGTTSTDTQYF
>16|.|TRBV5-5|few|TRBJ1-6
TGTGCCAGCAGCTTGGCGCCCGGACAGCGAAATTCACCCCTCCACTTT
CASSLAPGQRNSPLHF
>20|TRBD2|TRBV4-3|.|TRBJ2-1
TGCGCCAGCAGCCAAGGGCGGTACCTCCCGTGGGGGGAGGGCGACAATGAGCAGTTCTTC
CASSQGRYLPWGEGDNEQFF
>14|.|TRBV5-1|.|TRBJ1-1
TGCGCCAGCAGCGTCAGTCCGGGGAACACTGAAGCTTTCTTT
CASSVSPGNTEAFF
>14|TRBD1|TRBV11-1|.|TRBJ2-1
TGTGCCAGCAGCCTAGGACAGGGGGTCCATGAGCAGTTCTTC
CASSLGQGVHEQFF
>13|TRBD1|TRBV5-1|.|TRBJ2-7
TGCGCCAGCAGCGTGACAGGGGTCGACGAGCAGTACTTC
CASSVTGVDEQYF